This passage covers 25 T cell receptor beta chains from one sample sequenced in a study of blood T cell repertoires in COVID-19. Clones were read by immunoSEQ multiplex PCR, and TCRdb kept only the in-frame ones, dropping some. Of 270,000 or so clones in the sample, around nine tenths were seen once. Sequenced material: peripheral blood. The receptors were gathered from a middle-aged man with acute or convalescent COVID-19.

The CDR3 DNA reads TGTGCCAGCAGCCACGGACCGGGGGGGGAAAATCAGCCCCAGCATTTT. Translation gives CASSHGPGGENQPQHF. J is TRBJ1-5 and V is TRBV3-1 (or the pseudogene TRBV3-2); tentatively, D is TRBD1 (5 bases). The germline V gene has CDR1 LGHDT and CDR2 YNNKEL (reference sequence). The CDR3 loop spans 16 amino acids. The ends were cut back, 3 bases at V and 4 bases at J, with 16 bases in the middle.

CDR3 loop: CASSPGGDNEQYF. The CDR3, as DNA: TGCGCCAGCAGCCCCGGTGGGGACAACGAGCAGTACTTC. V usage is TRBV5-1 and J usage is TRBJ2-7, with D possibly matching TRBD1 (6 bases). The ends were cut back, 4 bases at V and 5 bases at J, with 13 bases in the middle. Germline assignment: CDR1 SGHRS and CDR2 YFSETQ. The CDR3 covers 13 residues.

V gene TRBV11-2 combines with J gene TRBJ2-7; 10 nucleotides align to TRBD1. The ends lost 1 base at V and 3 bases at J; junction bases unmatched: 3. This CDR3 is 15 amino acids long. Germline-derived CDR1 and CDR2 are SGHAT and FQNNGV. The DNA of the CDR3 is TGTGCCAGCAGCTTAGCGGGACAGGGGTACTACGAGCAGTACTTC. It codes for CASSLAGQGYYEQYF.

The genes are TRBV19 and TRBJ1-1, with no clear D. CDR3 length: 16 residues. The germline V and J ends were trimmed by 0 bases and 1 base, with 12 bases remaining between them. Per the germline V gene, CDR1 is LNHDA and CDR2 is SQIVND (reference sequence). The CDR3 spells CASSIDRYSSNTEAFF. CDR3 in DNA: TGTGCCAGTAGTATAGATCGGTACAGCTCGAACACTGAAGCTTTCTTT.

This sequence joins TRBV5-1 and TRBJ2-2; maybe TRBD1 (5 bases). This CDR3 contains 15 residues. The germline V gene has CDR1 SGHRS and CDR2 YFSETQ. V was pared by 0 bases and J by 6 bases, with 12 bases between. The CDR3 coding sequence is TGCGCCAGCAGCTTGGACAGGAACCGACCCGGGGAGCTGTTTTTT. It is translated as CASSLDRNRPGELFF.

The rearrangement joins TRBV19 to TRBJ1-1, with D hard to call. The CDR3 spans 15 residues. V was pared by 6 bases and J by 0 bases, with 14 bases between. Germline assignment: CDR1 LNHDA and CDR2 SQIVND (reference sequence). The CDR3 protein is CASRLGGFMNTEAFF. For the CDR3, the DNA is TGTGCCAGTAGACTCGGCGGGTTCATGAACACTGAAGCTTTCTTT.

V usage is TRBV5-1 and J usage is TRBJ2-3; tentative D call: TRBD2 (7 bases). Per the germline V gene, CDR1 is SGHRS and CDR2 is YFSETQ. The CDR3 spans 16 residues. V was clipped by 6 bases and J by 0 bases, with 17 bases between them. CDR3 loop: CASKAWRGPSTDTQYF. The DNA of the CDR3 is TGCGCCAGCAAGGCATGGCGGGGGCCTAGCACAGATACGCAGTATTTT.

The chain employs TRBV6-6 and TRBJ2-1, with 8 bases aligning to TRBD2. The CDR3 sequence is 17 residues long. Trimming cost V 5 bases and J 2 bases; bases outside gene matches: 11. CDR1 MNHNY and CDR2 SVGAGI come from the germline V gene (reference sequence). The CDR3 region has the DNA TGTGCCAGCAGTCTGCTACTACAGGGACTAGCCTACAATGAGCAGTTCTTC. Protein sequence: CASSLLLQGLAYNEQFF.

This chain connects TRBV4-1 to TRBJ2-1; tentatively, D is TRBD2 (5 bases). V lost 8 bases and J 9 bases, leaving 11 bases between the germline ends. This CDR3 has 11 residues. Germline lookup yields CDR1 MGHRA and CDR2 YSYEKL. The CDR3 sequence: CASPLGGEQFF. The DNA of the CDR3 is TGCGCCAGCCCCTTAGGAGGTGAGCAGTTCTTC.

This rearrangement joins TRBV9 to TRBJ1-1, with 7 bases fitting TRBD1. This CDR3 has 14 amino acids. The J segment lost 1 base and the V segment lost 4 bases, leaving 4 bases of the junction unmatched. Germline V CDR1 and CDR2: SGDLS, YYNGEE. Here the CDR3 reads CASSPGQANTEAFF. Written as DNA, the CDR3 is TGTGCCAGCAGCCCAGGACAGGCGAACACTGAAGCTTTCTTT. Variable domain in full (rest from reference TRBV9 and TRBJ1-1): DSGVTQTPKHLITATGQRVTLRCSPRSGDLSVYWYQQSLDQGLQFLIQYYNGEERAKGNILERFSAQQFPDLHSELNLSSLELGDSALYFCASSPGQANTEAFFGQGTRLTVV.

This chain connects TRBV14 to TRBJ1-6; 7 bases align to TRBD1. Trimming at V came to 4 bases and at J to 0 bases, leaving 6 bases not matched to a gene. The CDR3 is 17 amino acids. Germline V CDR1 and CDR2: SGHDN, FVKESK. As DNA, the CDR3 is TGTGCCAGCAGCCTAAGACAGGGAGCCTCCTATAATTCACCCCTCCACTTT. Residues: CASSLRQGASYNSPLHF.

This clone was observed a handful of times. The V call is TRBV6-5, the J call TRBJ1-1; TRBD1 aligns across 8 bases. The germline V gene has CDR1 MNHEY and CDR2 SVGAGI. V lost 0 bases to trimming and J lost 7 bases; unmatched junction nucleotides: 10. The CDR3 is 16 amino acids. The CDR3 DNA is TGTGCCAGCAGTTACTCGACCAGGGGGCGCGAGAATGAAGCTTTCTTT. This codes for CASSYSTRGRENEAFF.

The gene calls are TRBV6-6 and TRBJ1-1; D gene ambiguous. The V end lost 7 bases, the J end lost 1 base, and 10 bases lay between the germline ends. This CDR3 contains 13 residues. Germline V gives CDR1 MNHNY, CDR2 SVGAGI (reference sequence). This CDR3 reads CASTQDPNTEAFF. The CDR3, as DNA: TGTGCCAGCACCCAGGATCCGAACACTGAAGCTTTCTTT.

The CDR3 spells CASSLTTNYGYTF. The CDR3 DNA reads TGTGCCAGCAGTTTGACAACTAACTATGGCTACACCTTC. This sequence joins TRBV6-2 or TRBV6-3 and TRBJ1-2; D remains ambiguous. Germline CDR1 reads MNHEY; CDR2 reads SVGEGT. V was trimmed by 4 bases and J by 0 bases, leaving 6 bases between them. CDR3 length: 13 amino acids.

The rearrangement links TRBV19 to TRBJ1-1; D gene unclear. Germline-derived CDR1 and CDR2 are LNHDA and SQIVND (reference sequence). The CDR3 totals 14 residues. Trimming took 8 bases from V and 8 from J, leaving 21 bases between them. Here the CDR3 reads CASRTLREMNEAFF. In nucleotides, the CDR3 is TGTGCCAGTCGAACTTTACGAGAGATGAACGAAGCTTTCTTT.

This clone has a handful of counts. The V call is TRBV3-1 (or the pseudogene TRBV3-2), the J call TRBJ1-4; 8 bases agree with TRBD1. Trimming took 3 bases from V and 4 from J; bases not matched to a gene: 7. Per germline, CDR1 LGHDT and CDR2 YNNKEL (reference sequence). The CDR3 consists of 16 residues. CDR3 sequence: CASSHRDRGDNEKLFF. Written as DNA, the CDR3 is TGTGCCAGCAGCCATCGAGACAGGGGTGATAATGAAAAACTGTTTTTT.

The V call is TRBV14, the J call TRBJ1-1; TRBD1 matches at 7 bases. V was pared by 0 bases and J by 1 base, with 8 bases of the junction left unmatched. The length of the CDR3 is 17 residues. CDR1 is SGHDN and CDR2 is FVKESK in the germline V gene. The chain's CDR3 is CASSQDRVWTGNTEAFF. The CDR3 DNA reads as TGTGCCAGCAGCCAAGATAGAGTCTGGACAGGGAACACTGAAGCTTTCTTT.

The J gene is TRBJ2-7, the V gene TRBV4-1, with a weak D call TRBD2 (5 bases). The CDR3 spans 16 residues. CDR1 and CDR2 from the germline V gene are MGHRA and YSYEKL. The V and J ends lost 2 bases and 3 bases respectively, with 17 bases between them. The chain's CDR3 is CASSQMASGTFYEQYF. Here the CDR3 DNA reads TGCGCCAGCAGCCAAATGGCGAGCGGAACCTTCTACGAGCAGTACTTC.

The gene calls are TRBV19 and TRBJ1-2, with D possibly matching TRBD1 (6 bases). V lost 8 bases and J lost 1, with 11 bases in between. Germline V gives CDR1 LNHDA, CDR2 SQIVND (reference sequence). The CDR3 runs 13 residues. The CDR3 loop is CASAGQFNYGYTF. The CDR3 bases are TGTGCCAGTGCTGGACAGTTTAACTATGGCTACACCTTC.

The chain couples TRBV5-1 to TRBJ1-2, with 7 bases fitting TRBD1. Germline V gene lookup returns CDR1 SGHRS and CDR2 YFSETQ. Trimming took 3 bases from V and 2 from J; bases not matched to a gene: 10. There are 16 residues in the CDR3. The DNA of the CDR3 is TGCGCCAGCAGCTCCCCGAGGGCAGGGGGAAACTATGGCTACACCTTC. Its translation: CASSSPRAGGNYGYTF.

The V gene is TRBV29-1, the J gene TRBJ2-1; tentative D call: TRBD2 (5 bases). V was pared by 4 bases and J by 0 bases, with 7 bases between. The germline V gene has CDR1 SQVTM and CDR2 ANQGSEA. CDR3 size: 13 residues. CDR3 protein: CSVGGDSYNEQFF. The CDR3 DNA sequence: TGCAGCGTTGGGGGAGACTCCTACAATGAGCAGTTCTTC.

The chain uses TRBV5-6 and TRBJ1-5, with D possibly TRBD1 on 6 matching bases. The germline V gene encodes CDR1 SGHDT and CDR2 YYEEEE. V was cut by 6 bases and J by 1 base, with 14 bases left in between. This CDR3 contains 15 residues. CDR3 protein: CASTFRGASNQPQHF. CDR3 DNA sequence: TGTGCCAGCACCTTCCGGGGGGCGAGCAATCAGCCCCAGCATTTT.

The chain employs TRBV2 and TRBJ1-4; 9 nucleotides line up with TRBD1. CDR1 is SNHLY, CDR2 FYNNEI, per germline. This CDR3 contains 16 residues. V shed 8 bases and J 5 bases; nucleotides not matched to a gene: 12. The CDR3 DNA follows: TGTGCCAGCGGGGACTTTTGGACAGGGGCAAATGAAAAACTGTTTTTT. Translating gives CASGDFWTGANEKLFF.

The chain couples TRBV27 to TRBJ1-2; no definite D call. CDR1 and CDR2 (germline): MNHEY, SMNVEV (reference sequence). The V end was cut by 4 bases, the J end by 4 bases, with 10 bases between. This CDR3 is built from 13 residues. CDR3: CASSSIPIYGYTF. The CDR3 bases are TGTGCCAGCAGTTCAATCCCCATCTATGGCTACACCTTC.

The chain employs TRBV7-8 and TRBJ2-3, with no clear D. The CDR3 has 15 amino acids. Deletions cut 3 bases from V and 0 bases from J, with 10 bases between. From germline, CDR1 is SGHVS and CDR2 FQNEAQ. Written as DNA, the CDR3 is TGTGCCAGCAGCTTCATCACTACTAGCACAGATACGCAGTATTTT. This gives the protein CASSFITTSTDTQYF.